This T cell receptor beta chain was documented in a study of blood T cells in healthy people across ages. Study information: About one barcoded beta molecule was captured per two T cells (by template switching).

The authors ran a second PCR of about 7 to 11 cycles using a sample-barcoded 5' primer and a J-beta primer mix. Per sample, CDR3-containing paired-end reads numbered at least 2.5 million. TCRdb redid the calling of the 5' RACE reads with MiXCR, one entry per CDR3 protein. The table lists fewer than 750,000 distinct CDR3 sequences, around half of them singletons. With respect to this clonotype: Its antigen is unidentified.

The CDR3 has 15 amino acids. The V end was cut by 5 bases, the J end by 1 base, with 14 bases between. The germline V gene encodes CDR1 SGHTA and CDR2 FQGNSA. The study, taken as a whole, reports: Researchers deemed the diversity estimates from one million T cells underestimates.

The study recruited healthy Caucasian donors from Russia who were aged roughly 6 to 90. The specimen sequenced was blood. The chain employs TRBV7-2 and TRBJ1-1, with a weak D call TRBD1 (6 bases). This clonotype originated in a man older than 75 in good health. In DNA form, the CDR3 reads TGTGCCAGCAGCACTCGAGGAGGGGGGAACACTGAAGCTTTCTTT. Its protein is CASSTRGGGNTEAFF.